Ten or more counts support the clone carrying this TCR beta chain. The source of the sample is a study of T-cell reconstitution after alpha-beta-depleted transplantation in children. V was shortened by 4 bases and J by 2 bases, with 10 bases between the two germline ends. The CDR3 is 14 amino acids. CDR1 and CDR2 from the germline V gene are MDHEN and SYDVKM. TCRbeta library construction was performed incorporating unique molecular identifiers. TCRdb re-derived calls from the PCR reads in MiXCR, one entry per CDR3 protein. The repertoire has 250,000 to 300,000 distinct CDR3 sequences, 11% of them found once; the top ten carry about 20%.

The sequence was collected from a male patient between 2 and 15 years old who had a stem cell transplant for chronic granulomatous disease, so the T cells may come from the graft donor. J is TRBJ2-3 and V is TRBV28, with D maybe TRBD2 (5 bases). Sequenced here: peripheral blood, sampled 180 days after TCRalphabeta/CD19-depleted stem cell transplant. The CDR3 DNA reads TGTGCCAGCAGTTCTCAGACTATCACAGATACGCAGTATTTT. Residues: CASSSQTITDTQYF.